Listed below are T cell receptor beta chains from one sample, sequenced in a study of blood T cell repertoires in COVID-19. Sequencing was performed with immunoSEQ multiplex PCR; in TCRdb, only in-frame clones are kept and a portion is missing. The sample includes about 170,000 clones, roughly nine tenths of them seen just once. Sequencing was performed on peripheral blood. These receptors were taken from a woman aged 55-70 years with COVID-19, enrolled during active disease. Each CDR3 is given with its conserved first and last residue. Fields, in order: V gene, D gene, CDR3 length, CDR3 protein. A D gene is named only where the DNA matches it firmly.

TRBV4-3 | TRBD1 | 17 | CASSQGIGQGEDTEAFF
TRBV4-3 | TRBD2 | 17 | CASSLGLAGVDYNEQFF
TRBV6-1 | TRBD2 | 17 | CASSDLRREGLRNEQFF
TRBV10-3 | TRBD2 | 18 | CAISETSGRAFDDYEQYF
TRBV30 | . | 15 | CAWRALTATNEKLFF
TRBV5-1 | . | 14 | CASSGATANTEAFF
TRBV5-6 | TRBD2 | 15 | CASGRPPLAGDEQYF
TRBV5-1 | . | 14 | CASSLGTENAVQYF
TRBV3-1/TRBV3-2 | . | 15 | CASSQDLTAGYEQYF
TRBV5-1 | . | 14 | CASSLTGTYNEQFF
TRBV28 | TRBD1 | 12 | CASSLLDREAFF
TRBV9 | TRBD2 | 16 | CASSVEGTSGSNEQFF
TRBV24-1 | . | 13 | CATSRGSNQPQHF
TRBV5-5 | . | 14 | CASSLGTEFYEQYF
TRBV6-5 | TRBD2 | 16 | CASSYRTSGRSNEQFF
TRBV11-3 | . | 15 | CASSSPDSTTGELFF
TRBV24-1 | TRBD1 | 15 | CATSPAGQGNQPQHF
TRBV10-3 | . | 13 | CAISGSSFNEQFF
TRBV2 | . | 12 | CASIDREDEQYF
TRBV30 | . | 15 | CAWSHTDTYNQPQHF
TRBV4-3 | TRBD1 | 18 | CASSPKIRGQSYNSPLHF
TRBV20-1 | TRBD1 | 11 | CSAPGGKKLFF
TRBV19 | TRBD1 | 14 | CASSRTGGSDEQFF
TRBV4-3 | . | 14 | CASSQGGANYGYTF
TRBV4-3 | . | 15 | CASSQEPGDSYEQYF
TRBV6-5 | TRBD1 | 14 | CATDPGQGVNEQFF
TRBV6-2/TRBV6-3 | . | 15 | CASSSINGLRYGYTF
TRBV6-6 | TRBD1 | 16 | CASSSPNRGLREKLFF
TRBV5-1 | TRBD1 | 16 | CASSLSAGQNNSPLHF
TRBV11-3 | TRBD1 | 13 | CASGDRVRDEQYF
TRBV11-3 | . | 13 | CASSLNRNTEAFF
TRBV11-2 | TRBD2 | 15 | CASRRSGRVFYEQYF
TRBV29-1 | . | 11 | CSVEQNYGYTF
TRBV7-2 | TRBD2 | 15 | CASSPAAGRRDTQYF
TRBV19 | . | 15 | CASSIRGEQLNEQFF
TRBV11-2 | . | 12 | CASSLGQYEQYF
TRBV7-9 | TRBD1 | 14 | CASSPPGQGYEQYF
TRBV6-6 | . | 15 | CASSYLGGETDTQYF